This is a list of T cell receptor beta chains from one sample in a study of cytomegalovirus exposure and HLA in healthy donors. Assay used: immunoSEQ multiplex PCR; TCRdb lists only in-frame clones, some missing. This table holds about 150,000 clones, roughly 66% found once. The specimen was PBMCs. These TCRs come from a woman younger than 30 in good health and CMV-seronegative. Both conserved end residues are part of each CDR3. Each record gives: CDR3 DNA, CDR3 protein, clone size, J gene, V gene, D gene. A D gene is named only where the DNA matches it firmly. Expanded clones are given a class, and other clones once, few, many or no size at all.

CDR3 DNA: TGTGCCAGCAGTTTGGGGGGAAGCTCCTACGAGCAGTACTTC; CDR3 protein: CASSLGGSSYEQYF; clone size: .; J gene: TRBJ2-7; V gene: TRBV28; D gene: .
CDR3 DNA: TGCGCCAGCAGCCAACGCATCGGAACCGGAGATGTCCAGTACTTC; CDR3 protein: CASSQRIGTGDVQYF; clone size: .; J gene: TRBJ2-5; V gene: TRBV4-3; D gene: .
CDR3 DNA: TGTGCCAGCAGCCGGGGGGGTAACAACATGAACACTGAAGCTTTCTTT; CDR3 protein: CASSRGGNNMNTEAFF; clone size: .; J gene: TRBJ1-1; V gene: TRBV7-2; D gene: .
CDR3 DNA: TGTGCCATCAAGGGGGCTGACACTGAAGCTTTCTTT; CDR3 protein: CAIKGADTEAFF; clone size: .; J gene: TRBJ1-1; V gene: TRBV10-3; D gene: TRBD1
CDR3 DNA: TGCGCCAGCAGCCCCAGCGGGAGGGAATATGAGCAGTTCTTC; CDR3 protein: CASSPSGREYEQFF; clone size: .; J gene: TRBJ2-1; V gene: TRBV10-2; D gene: TRBD2
CDR3 DNA: TGCAGCGGAACGGTGACAGCTTCGAACACTGAAGCTTTCTTT; CDR3 protein: CSGTVTASNTEAFF; clone size: .; J gene: TRBJ1-1; V gene: TRBV29-1; D gene: .
CDR3 DNA: TGTGCCAGCAGCTTTGGACAGCCGTCAAACATTCAGTACTTC; CDR3 protein: CASSFGQPSNIQYF; clone size: .; J gene: TRBJ2-4; V gene: TRBV13; D gene: .
CDR3 DNA: TGTGCCATCAGTGAATTGGACAGGGATCAGCCCCAGCATTTT; CDR3 protein: CAISELDRDQPQHF; clone size: .; J gene: TRBJ1-5; V gene: TRBV10-3; D gene: TRBD1
CDR3 DNA: TGTGCCTGGAGGGAGGAAGAGACAACCATATATTTT; CDR3 protein: CAWREEETTIYF; clone size: few; J gene: TRBJ1-3; V gene: TRBV30; D gene: .
CDR3 DNA: TGTGCCAGCAGTCCCCAGGGGGCTGACTATGGCTACACCTTC; CDR3 protein: CASSPQGADYGYTF; clone size: .; J gene: TRBJ1-2; V gene: TRBV27; D gene: TRBD1
CDR3 DNA: TGTGCCAGCAGCTTAGGATGGGGACAGACGTCCTCTGGGGCCAACGTCCTGACTTTC; CDR3 protein: CASSLGWGQTSSGANVLTF; clone size: .; J gene: TRBJ2-6; V gene: TRBV7-2; D gene: TRBD1
CDR3 DNA: TGCGCCAGCAGCCAAGATCCCCGGCAGGGGGCGAACACCGGGGAGCTGTTTTTT; CDR3 protein: CASSQDPRQGANTGELFF; clone size: .; J gene: TRBJ2-2; V gene: TRBV4-1; D gene: TRBD1
CDR3 DNA: TGTGCCAGCAGCTTAGGAGACCCCCGGGGCTATGGCTACACCTTC; CDR3 protein: CASSLGDPRGYGYTF; clone size: .; J gene: TRBJ1-2; V gene: TRBV7-9; D gene: .
CDR3 DNA: TGTGCCAGCACCCAGCTTGGGAGACTAGCAATAGATACGCAGTATTTT; CDR3 protein: CASTQLGRLAIDTQYF; clone size: .; J gene: TRBJ2-3; V gene: TRBV5-6; D gene: TRBD2
CDR3 DNA: TGTGCCAGTAGTATTAGCGGGATGGGCACAGATACGCAGTATTTT; CDR3 protein: CASSISGMGTDTQYF; clone size: .; J gene: TRBJ2-3; V gene: TRBV19; D gene: TRBD2
CDR3 DNA: TGTGCCAGCAGCCAAGAAAGGGGGCCAGGGGCCAACGTCCTGACTTTC; CDR3 protein: CASSQERGPGANVLTF; clone size: .; J gene: TRBJ2-6; V gene: TRBV4-2; D gene: TRBD1
CDR3 DNA: TGTGCCAGCAGCTTAGAGGCCAGGGGGCACCCTATGAACACTGAAGCTTTCTTT; CDR3 protein: CASSLEARGHPMNTEAFF; clone size: .; J gene: TRBJ1-1; V gene: TRBV11-2; D gene: TRBD1
CDR3 DNA: TGTGCCAGTAGTATCGGGAGTACCTACGAGCAGTACTTC; CDR3 protein: CASSIGSTYEQYF; clone size: .; J gene: TRBJ2-7; V gene: TRBV19; D gene: .
CDR3 DNA: TGTGCCAGCAGCCGCCTGACAGGGACCTATGGCTACACCTTC; CDR3 protein: CASSRLTGTYGYTF; clone size: .; J gene: TRBJ1-2; V gene: TRBV6-5; D gene: TRBD1
CDR3 DNA: TGTGCCAGCAGTCCCGCACTAGCGGAGGTCTACAATGAGCAGTTCTTC; CDR3 protein: CASSPALAEVYNEQFF; clone size: .; J gene: TRBJ2-1; V gene: TRBV27; D gene: TRBD2
CDR3 DNA: TGTGCCAGCAGGGACTCGGGGGGGTACACAGATACGCAGTATTTT; CDR3 protein: CASRDSGGYTDTQYF; clone size: .; J gene: TRBJ2-3; V gene: TRBV6-6; D gene: TRBD2
CDR3 DNA: TGTGCCAGCAGCTTTATGCTTGCCGGGTTTGGCTACACCTTC; CDR3 protein: CASSFMLAGFGYTF; clone size: .; J gene: TRBJ1-2; V gene: TRBV7-2; D gene: .
CDR3 DNA: TGTGCCAGAAGCACCCGGTGGGGCGCAGGGGGCACTAGGGTCACTGAAGCTTTCTTT; CDR3 protein: CARSTRWGAGGTRVTEAFF; clone size: .; J gene: TRBJ1-1; V gene: TRBV5-3; D gene: TRBD1
CDR3 DNA: TGTGCCAGCAGCTTAGACCCGACCGGGTACGCAGTCACCTTC; CDR3 protein: CASSLDPTGYAVTF; clone size: .; J gene: TRBJ1-2; V gene: TRBV7-6; D gene: .
CDR3 DNA: TGCGCCAGCAGCCACAGGGGATCCTATGGCTACACCTTC; CDR3 protein: CASSHRGSYGYTF; clone size: .; J gene: TRBJ1-2; V gene: TRBV4-3; D gene: .
CDR3 DNA: TGTGCCAGCAGTGTTACAATGGGACAGGGGGCTGGCTACACCTTC; CDR3 protein: CASSVTMGQGAGYTF; clone size: .; J gene: TRBJ1-2; V gene: TRBV28; D gene: TRBD1
CDR3 DNA: TGTGCCAGCAGCCCTGGACAGGGGCTGTTCTTC; CDR3 protein: CASSPGQGLFF; clone size: .; J gene: TRBJ2-1; V gene: TRBV7-7; D gene: TRBD1
CDR3 DNA: TGTGCCAGCAGCCCAAGGACAGAACTAAACTATGGCTACACCTTC; CDR3 protein: CASSPRTELNYGYTF; clone size: few; J gene: TRBJ1-2; V gene: TRBV7-2; D gene: .
CDR3 DNA: TGTGCCAGCAGTGTGAGCGGGTACGAGCAGTACTTC; CDR3 protein: CASSVSGYEQYF; clone size: .; J gene: TRBJ2-7; V gene: TRBV28; D gene: .
CDR3 DNA: TGTGCCAGTAGTATTAGGGGGACAGGGGCCCTTGACCCCTACAATGAGCAGTTCTTC; CDR3 protein: CASSIRGTGALDPYNEQFF; clone size: medium-sized; J gene: TRBJ2-1; V gene: TRBV19; D gene: TRBD1
CDR3 DNA: TGTGCCAGCAGCCCTTACTGGACAGGGCACACTGAAGCTTTCTTT; CDR3 protein: CASSPYWTGHTEAFF; clone size: .; J gene: TRBJ1-1; V gene: TRBV14; D gene: TRBD1
CDR3 DNA: TGTGCCAGCAGCTCGTATCTCGGGACAGGGGACTACAATGAGCAGTTCTTC; CDR3 protein: CASSSYLGTGDYNEQFF; clone size: .; J gene: TRBJ2-1; V gene: TRBV11-3; D gene: TRBD1
CDR3 DNA: TGCGCCAGCAGCTTGGCTCAGTTTAATTCACCCCTCCACTTT; CDR3 protein: CASSLAQFNSPLHF; clone size: .; J gene: TRBJ1-6; V gene: TRBV5-1; D gene: .
CDR3 DNA: TGTGCCAGCTCACCAGGGCAGACAAGAACTAATGAAAAACTGTTTTTT; CDR3 protein: CASSPGQTRTNEKLFF; clone size: .; J gene: TRBJ1-4; V gene: TRBV18; D gene: .
CDR3 DNA: TGTGCCAGCAGATCAGGGTTTTTGGGGAACACTGAAGCTTTCTTT; CDR3 protein: CASRSGFLGNTEAFF; clone size: .; J gene: TRBJ1-1; V gene: TRBV2; D gene: .
CDR3 DNA: TGTGCCAGCAGCGATATCCAGGGGGCGGGTGGCTACACCTTC; CDR3 protein: CASSDIQGAGGYTF; clone size: .; J gene: TRBJ1-2; V gene: TRBV2; D gene: TRBD1
CDR3 DNA: TGTGCCACCAGCAGGAGACAGCGGGGTGAAGCTTTCTTT; CDR3 protein: CATSRRQRGEAFF; clone size: .; J gene: TRBJ1-1; V gene: TRBV15; D gene: .
CDR3 DNA: TGTGCCAGTTACGGGGGACCGGGTCGCAACCACTATGGCTACACCTTC; CDR3 protein: CASYGGPGRNHYGYTF; clone size: .; J gene: TRBJ1-2; V gene: TRBV27; D gene: .
CDR3 DNA: TGTGCCAGCAGTGTGAGACAGGGGAATCAGCCCCAGCATTTT; CDR3 protein: CASSVRQGNQPQHF; clone size: once; J gene: TRBJ1-5; V gene: TRBV6-5; D gene: TRBD1
CDR3 DNA: TGTGCCAGCAGCGCCCTTAGCGAGAGCACAGATACGCAGTATTTT; CDR3 protein: CASSALSESTDTQYF; clone size: few; J gene: TRBJ2-3; V gene: TRBV5-4; D gene: .
CDR3 DNA: TGTGCCAGCAGTTACTGGGGGGTTGATTCACCCCTCCACTTT; CDR3 protein: CASSYWGVDSPLHF; clone size: once; J gene: TRBJ1-6; V gene: TRBV6-5; D gene: .
CDR3 DNA: TGTGCCAGCAGCCAGGGCGCCTATGGCTACACCTTC; CDR3 protein: CASSQGAYGYTF; clone size: once; J gene: TRBJ1-2; V gene: TRBV25-1; D gene: .
CDR3 DNA: TGCGCCAGCAGCCCAGGGGGGTTACGGGAGACCCAGTACTTC; CDR3 protein: CASSPGGLRETQYF; clone size: .; J gene: TRBJ2-5; V gene: TRBV5-1; D gene: .
CDR3 DNA: TGTGCCAGCGGCTGGGGAGTAAATAACTATGGCTACACCTTC; CDR3 protein: CASGWGVNNYGYTF; clone size: .; J gene: TRBJ1-2; V gene: TRBV27; D gene: .
CDR3 DNA: TGCGCCAGCAGCTTGGTACCAGGGAACACTGAAGCTTTCTTT; CDR3 protein: CASSLVPGNTEAFF; clone size: .; J gene: TRBJ1-1; V gene: TRBV5-1; D gene: .
CDR3 DNA: TGTGCCAGCACACTACTTTCTTTATCCTATGGCTACACCTTC; CDR3 protein: CASTLLSLSYGYTF; clone size: .; J gene: TRBJ1-2; V gene: TRBV6-1; D gene: .
CDR3 DNA: TGTGCCAGCAGTTACGAGGGCTTGGTGAATTCACCCCTCCACTTT; CDR3 protein: CASSYEGLVNSPLHF; clone size: .; J gene: TRBJ1-6; V gene: TRBV27; D gene: .
CDR3 DNA: TGTGCCAGCAGCGTAGCGGGAGGGGTCGACACCGGGGAGCTGTTTTTT; CDR3 protein: CASSVAGGVDTGELFF; clone size: few; J gene: TRBJ2-2; V gene: TRBV9; D gene: TRBD2
CDR3 DNA: TGTGCCAGCAGCACCGGACTAGCGGGGGGGCGCACAGATACGCAGTATTTT; CDR3 protein: CASSTGLAGGRTDTQYF; clone size: .; J gene: TRBJ2-3; V gene: TRBV7-2; D gene: TRBD2
CDR3 DNA: TGCGCCAGCAGCCCACAGGGGAGACGCAATGAGCAGTTCTTC; CDR3 protein: CASSPQGRRNEQFF; clone size: once; J gene: TRBJ2-1; V gene: TRBV4-1; D gene: TRBD1
CDR3 DNA: TGTGCCAGCTCACCAGACAGCTTCAGCTATGGCTACACCTTC; CDR3 protein: CASSPDSFSYGYTF; clone size: .; J gene: TRBJ1-2; V gene: TRBV18; D gene: .
CDR3 DNA: TGTGCCAGCAGCTTAGAAGGGTGGTCGAGCGGGAGGATTGGTGAGCAGTTCTTC; CDR3 protein: CASSLEGWSSGRIGEQFF; clone size: .; J gene: TRBJ2-1; V gene: TRBV7-8; D gene: TRBD2
CDR3 DNA: TGTGCCAGCAGTTCCCCGGGACAGGGGTTAAATTCACCCCTCCACTTT; CDR3 protein: CASSSPGQGLNSPLHF; clone size: .; J gene: TRBJ1-6; V gene: TRBV28; D gene: TRBD1
CDR3 DNA: TGTGCCAGCAGCTTAGGGAGCGGGGATGAGCAGTTCTTC; CDR3 protein: CASSLGSGDEQFF; clone size: .; J gene: TRBJ2-1; V gene: TRBV11-2; D gene: TRBD2